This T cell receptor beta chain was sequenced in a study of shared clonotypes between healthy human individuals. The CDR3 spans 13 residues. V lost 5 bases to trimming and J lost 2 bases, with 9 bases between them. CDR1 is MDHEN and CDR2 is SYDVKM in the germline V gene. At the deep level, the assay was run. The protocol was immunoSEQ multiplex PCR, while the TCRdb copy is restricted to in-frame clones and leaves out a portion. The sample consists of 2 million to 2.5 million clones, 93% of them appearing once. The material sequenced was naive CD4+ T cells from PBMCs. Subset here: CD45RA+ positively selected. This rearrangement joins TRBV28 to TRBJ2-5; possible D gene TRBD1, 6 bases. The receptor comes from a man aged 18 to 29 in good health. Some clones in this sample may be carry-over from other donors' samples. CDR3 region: CASSTGTQETQYF. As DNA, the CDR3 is TGTGCCAGCAGTACAGGGACGCAAGAGACCCAGTACTTC.